This TCR beta chain was observed in a study of control samples from healthy donors and cancer patients. Profiling relied on immunoSEQ multiplex PCR, and the TCRdb table lists in-frame clones only, not all of them. The table includes approximately 99,000 clones, 70% to 85% detected once. Germline loops: CDR1 MDHEN, CDR2 SYDVKM. The CDR3 has 15 amino acids. After removal of 4 bases from V and 7 bases from J, the junction contained 9 bases not matched to a gene. The receptor was isolated from a man aged 18 to 29 in good health. The sample taken for sequencing was blood. This chain uses TRBV28 with TRBJ1-4; 7 bases map to TRBD1. CDR3 region: CASSSPGTAAEKLFF. The CDR3, as DNA: TGTGCCAGCAGTTCCCCTGGGACAGCTGCTGAAAAACTGTTTTTT.